The present entry profiles one T cell receptor (beta chain) with its context. Its antigen specificity is not known. No quality values exist for individual bases; no much larger clone is one base distant. Its CDR3 holds 13 amino acids, cysteine through phenylalanine. Only the CDR3 DNA is retained, 39 bases long and in frame from the first base. Cut back by 1 base and 4 bases, the V and J ends lie 8 bases apart. The germline V gene provides CDR1 SNHLY and CDR2 FYNNEI. This record comes from a study of patients and donors after allogeneic stem cell transplantation (dated by TCRdb to the early 2020s). The library was made by RT-PCR. Instrument used: NextSeq 550. TCRdb ran its own pipeline on the public reads, namely fastp trimming at Q25 and MiXCR clone calling, and kept in-frame beta chains. When rows share a CDR3 protein, they turn into one entry using the most common DNA and genes. The sample contains about 110,000 distinct CDR3 sequences, 35% of them found a single time. The ten largest account for about 27% of the sample.

The sequenced sample was blood, either unsorted or a sorted T cell fraction (not recorded which). Recombination joined TRBV2 with TRBJ2-7, with the D segment identity uncertain. The receptor was derived from a human donor who was either an allogeneic HSCT recipient or a stem cell or donor lymphocyte infusion donor (not recorded which). It is not recorded whose cells these are; they may come from a transplant donor. The CDR3 region reads CASSEERQYEQYF. The nucleotide sequence is given as TGTGCCAGCAGTGAAGAAAGGCAATACGAGCAGTACTTC.